This passage covers 7 T cell receptor beta chains from one sample sequenced in a study of shared T cell receptors in the human thymus. Clones were read by immunoSEQ multiplex PCR, and TCRdb kept only the in-frame ones, dropping some. The sample contains 700,000 or so clones, 80% to 90% of which appear only once. The sample was also linked to a second study, of human thymus T cells.

Sequenced sample: thymocytes. Receptors originate from a girl under three years old with a congenital heart defect.

In this sample, this clone turned up a few times. V gene TRBV18 combines with J gene TRBJ1-1; D uncertain. CDR1 is KGHSH and CDR2 is LQKENI in the germline V gene. Trimming left V 4 bases short and J 10 bases short, with 22 bases between. CDR3 length: 15 amino acids. DNA for the CDR3: TGTGCCAGCTCACGGGTCCCGTCAGGTCGATGTGCAGCTTTCTTT. It translates to CASSRVPSGRCAAFF.

The rearrangement links TRBV15 to TRBJ1-3, with D unresolved. The CDR3 runs to 15 residues. V was cut by 0 bases and J by 0 bases, with 6 bases left in between. Germline assignment: CDR1 LNHNV and CDR2 YYDKDF (reference sequence). CDR3 nucleotides: TGTGCCACCAGCAGAGAGCGTCGCTCTGGAAACACCATATATTTT. It yields the protein CATSRERRSGNTIYF.

V and J are TRBV5-4 and TRBJ2-5, with 12 bases aligning to TRBD2. Germline trimming cut 4 bases from V and 4 bases from J; bases unmatched to any gene: 5. Germline CDR1 and CDR2: SGHNT and YYREEE (reference sequence). The CDR3 has 15 residues. Written as DNA, the CDR3 is TGTGCCAGCAGCCAGACTAGCGGGGGAGGAGAGACCCAGTACTTC. Encoded protein: CASSQTSGGGETQYF.

This rearrangement joins TRBV10-2 to TRBJ2-2; TRBD1 aligns across 7 bases. The CDR3 spans 15 residues. The V and J ends lost 8 bases and 3 bases, in that order; junction bases with no gene match: 9. CDR1 WSHSY and CDR2 SAAADI come from the germline V gene. CDR3 sequence reads: CASGTATTDTGELFF. CDR3 DNA: TGCGCCAGCGGGACAGCGACGACGGACACCGGGGAGCTGTTTTTT.

The chain joins TRBV28 to TRBJ1-2; 8 bases align to TRBD1. The CDR3 runs to 15 residues. Germline V CDR1 and CDR2: MDHEN, SYDVKM. Trimming removed 6 bases from V and 5 bases from J; junction bases left unmatched: 11. The CDR3 sequence is CASSRGGTGVYGYTF. The CDR3 DNA is TGTGCCAGCAGCCGAGGGGGGACAGGCGTTTATGGCTACACCTTC.

This clone is a singleton in its sample. This chain joins TRBV4-1 and TRBJ2-7, with 9 nucleotides matching TRBD1. The CDR3 has 14 amino acids. J lost 7 bases, V lost 3 bases, and 7 bases had no gene match. The germline V gene has CDR1 MGHRA and CDR2 YSYEKL. In DNA, the CDR3 is TGCGCCAGCAGCCAGGGACAGGGTCCCAGGGAGCAGTACTTC. This encodes CASSQGQGPREQYF.

This clone was recorded once. The chain has TRBV10-3 and TRBJ2-1; D is uncertain. The germline V and J ends were trimmed by 4 bases and 0 bases, with 13 bases remaining between them. From germline, CDR1 is ENHRY and CDR2 SYGVKD. This CDR3 region has 16 residues. Here the CDR3 DNA reads TGTGCCATCAGTGCTTACTTCGAGAGCTCCTACAATGAGCAGTTCTTC. As protein: CAISAYFESSYNEQFF.